This entry lists 18 T cell receptor beta chains sequenced from one sample in a study of regulatory T cells in long-lasting Graves disease. The time point: persistent/refractory GD, antithyroid drugs over 5 years with positive TRAb. Isolated PBMC RNA provided the starting material for the TCR library. CDR3-region Arm-PCR and iRepertoire HTBI primers produced the TCR beta libraries. TCRdb re-analysed the multiplex PCR reads in MiXCR, keeping a single row per CDR3 protein. The sample has roughly 300,000 distinct CDR3 sequences, approximately 20% seen once; the top ten hold about 61%. This material consisted of peripheral blood mononuclear cells (PBMCs), taken when the disease was refractory, from a patient treated with antithyroid drugs. The receptors were gathered from a female donor with Graves disease.

On this clonotype: An end of the junction differs from the germline gene, which may be a read error. The J gene is TRBJ2-7, the V gene TRBV28; the D gene could be TRBD1 or TRBD2 (5 bases each). This CDR3 is 15 amino acids long. Per the germline V gene, CDR1 is MDHEN and CDR2 is SYDVKM. The CDR3 region is CVSSLYRDGTYEQYF. CDR3 nucleotide sequence: TGTGTCAGCAGCCTCTACCGGGACGGTACCTACGAGCAGTACTTC.

The CDR3 loop reads CASSLGLGANTGELFF. CDR3 in DNA: TGTGCCAGCAGCCTAGGACTAGGCGCGAACACCGGGGAGCTGTTTTTT. This chain links TRBV5-6 with TRBJ2-2, with 7 bases fitting TRBD2. After removal of 4 bases from V and 0 bases from J, the junction contained 6 bases not matched to a gene. The CDR3 totals 16 residues. Per the germline V gene, CDR1 is SGHDT and CDR2 is YYEEEE.

In this sample, this clonotype turned up many times. The chain joins TRBV28 to TRBJ2-2, with a tentative D call TRBD1 (6 bases). Germline-derived CDR1 and CDR2 are MDHEN and SYDVKM. V was pared by 5 bases and J by 7 bases, with 8 bases between. The CDR3 loop spans 12 amino acids. The CDR3 DNA reads as TGTGCCAGCAGTCTACAGGGCGGGGAGCTGTTTTTT. Protein: CASSLQGGELFF.

This chain links TRBV28 with TRBJ1-6; weak D call: TRBD1 (6 bases). CDR1 and CDR2 (germline): MDHEN, SYDVKM. The V gene lost 4 bases and the J gene lost 11 bases, with 18 bases spanning the gap. There are 15 residues in the CDR3. The CDR3 DNA reads TGTGCCAGCAGTTCCTTGACAGGAACTAACGCACCCCTCCACTTT. Encoded protein: CASSSLTGTNAPLHF.

This clonotype occurred a few times. Here the CDR3 reads CASSLMGGRSDTQYF. The CDR3 region has the DNA TGTGCCAGCAGCTTAATGGGCGGGAGGTCAGATACGCAGTATTTT. The V call is TRBV11-2, the J call TRBJ2-3; 8 bases fit TRBD2. The germline CDR1 and CDR2 sequences are SGHAT and FQNNGV. The V gene end was trimmed by 2 bases and the J gene end by 4 bases; junction bases not matched to a gene: 5. The CDR3 has 15 amino acids.

This clonotype has ten or more counts. The rearrangement links TRBV28 to TRBJ2-5, with 8 bases aligning to TRBD1. J gave up 3 bases and V 5 bases, and 8 bases lay outside the gene matches. Per germline, CDR1 MDHEN and CDR2 SYDVKM. The CDR3 length is 15 residues. In nucleotides, the CDR3 is TGTGCCAGCAGTCTTCCCGGGACAGGCGAAGAGACCCAGTACTTC. It specifies CASSLPGTGEETQYF.

J is TRBJ2-6 and V is TRBV29-1; unclear D gene. Germline assignment: CDR1 SQVTM and CDR2 ANQGSEA. Trimming removed 4 bases at V and 0 bases at J, with 7 bases between. There are 14 residues in the CDR3. CDR3 nucleotide sequence: TGCAGCGTTGGCGGCGGCTCTGGGGCCAACGTCCTGACTTTC. It is translated as CSVGGGSGANVLTF.

A remark on this clonotype: Likely a read error: the CDR3 ends without its conserved phenylalanine or tryptophan. The rearrangement uses TRBV12-3 or TRBV12-4 and TRBJ2-2; possibly TRBD2 for D (5 bases). Trimming removed 6 bases at V and 3 bases at J, with 26 bases between. The CDR3 has 19 amino acids. The DNA for the CDR3 is TGTGCCAGCAGCCCCGATTTAGCCCTAGCAGGAGTTTACACCGGGGAGCTGTTTTCT. This gives the protein CASSPDLALAGVYTGELFS.

In this sample, this clonotype turned up many times. The chain is built from TRBV20-1 and TRBJ2-7, with D unclear. Germline V gives CDR1 DFQATT, CDR2 SNEGSKA (reference sequence). The CDR3 totals 14 residues. V shed 2 bases and J shed 3 bases, with 14 bases lying between them. CDR3 sequence (DNA): TGCAGTGCTAGACCTCTGGTATGGGACTACGAGCAGTACTTC. Amino acid sequence: CSARPLVWDYEQYF.

V and J are TRBV5-8 and TRBJ2-2; D might be TRBD2 (6 bases). The CDR3 loop spans 14 amino acids. V lost 8 bases, J lost 0 bases, and 11 bases lay in between. The V gene's germline CDR1 is SGHTS and CDR2 YDEGEE. CDR3 loop: CASGGFANTGELFF. The CDR3 coding sequence is TGTGCCAGTGGAGGGTTCGCGAACACCGGGGAGCTGTTTTTT.

This clonotype occurred many times. V is TRBV28 and J is TRBJ1-1, with a tentative D call TRBD1 (5 bases). V was clipped by 2 bases and J by 3 bases, with 7 bases between them. This CDR3 has 13 residues. Germline assignment: CDR1 MDHEN and CDR2 SYDVKM. Written as DNA, the CDR3 is TGTGCCAGCAGTTTAAGCAGGGACACTGAAGCTTTCTTT. Protein product: CASSLSRDTEAFF.

This clonotype appeared many times. The rearrangement links TRBV20-1 to TRBJ2-5; D perhaps matches TRBD1 (5 bases). V was clipped by 7 bases and J by 7 bases, with 16 bases between them. The V gene's germline CDR1 is DFQATT and CDR2 SNEGSKA (reference sequence). The CDR3 totals 12 residues. In DNA, the CDR3 is TGCAGTGTGCCCCAGGGTTCCTGGACCCAGTACTTC. Amino acids: CSVPQGSWTQYF.

At least ten counts were recorded for this clonotype. J is TRBJ2-7 and V is TRBV20-1, with 9 bases fitting TRBD2. Germline values: CDR1 DFQATT, CDR2 SNEGSKA (reference sequence). The CDR3 totals 14 residues. V lost 1 base to trimming and J lost 3 bases; unmatched junction nucleotides: 4. The CDR3 bases are TGCAGTGCTAGAGTTATAGCGGGGGACTACGAGCAGTACTTC. This codes for CSARVIAGDYEQYF.

This clonotype has just a few counts. The chain combines TRBV6-1 with TRBJ2-1; the match to TRBD2 covers 9 bases. The J segment lost 4 bases and the V segment lost 7 bases, leaving 8 bases of the junction unmatched. The germline CDR1 and CDR2 sequences are MNHNS and SASEGT. This CDR3 region has 15 residues. The CDR3, as DNA: TGTGCCAGCAACATAGCGGGAGAAGGATACAATGAGCAGTTCTTC. Its translation is CASNIAGEGYNEQFF.

A note on this clonotype: A much more abundant neighbour one base away suggests this may be a read error. The rearrangement links TRBV6-2 or TRBV6-3 to TRBJ2-5; TRBD2 agrees at 7 bases. The CDR3 consists of 15 residues. Germline CDR1 is MNHEY and CDR2 is SVGEGT. The CDR3 region has the DNA TGTGCCAGCAGTGAGTCGCGGGACTACCAAGAGATCCAGTACTTC. It yields the protein CASSESRDYQEIQYF.

This clonotype was recorded at least ten times. V gene TRBV7-2 combines with J gene TRBJ2-7; 7 bases align to TRBD2. V trimming: 5 bases; J trimming: 2 bases; junction bases outside the gene matches: 6. The CDR3 totals 14 residues. Germline assignment: CDR1 SGHTA and CDR2 FQGNSA. The CDR3 spells CASSLGTTPYEQYF. CDR3 sequence (DNA): TGTGCCAGCAGCCTAGGGACTACTCCCTACGAGCAGTACTTC.

This clonotype has a handful of counts. The V and J genes are TRBV6-2 or TRBV6-3 and TRBJ1-5; 8 nucleotides line up with TRBD1. There are 12 residues in the CDR3. The germline V gene encodes CDR1 MNHEY and CDR2 SVGEGT. Losses at the gene ends were 7 bases for V and 7 bases for J; bases not matched to a gene: 3. CDR3 residues: CASMRTGQPQHF. CDR3 nucleotides: TGTGCCAGCATGAGGACAGGGCAGCCCCAGCATTTT.

This clonotype was observed many times. The chain carries TRBV28 and TRBJ1-5; tentative D call: TRBD1 (6 bases). The germline CDR1 and CDR2 sequences are MDHEN and SYDVKM. This CDR3 has 14 amino acids. Trimming took off 9 bases at V and 7 bases at J, with 19 bases between the two ends. CDR3: CARITGKGSQPQHF. The DNA of the CDR3 is TGTGCCAGGATTACAGGGAAGGGGTCGCAGCCCCAGCATTTT. Full variable domain (missing parts from reference TRBV28 and TRBJ1-5): DVKVTQSSRYLVKRTGEKVFLECVQDMDHENMFWYRQDPGLGLRLIYFSYDVKMKEKGDIPEGYSVSREKKERFSLILESASTNQTSMYLCARITGKGSQPQHFGDGTRLSIL.